The 17 T cell receptor beta chains in this list originate from one sample, sequenced in a study of a mutant IDH1 vaccine in newly diagnosed glioma. The assay was immunoSEQ multiplex PCR, and TCRdb's table has in-frame clones only and misses some. The table shows 50,000 to 60,000 clones, with over 70% occurring only once. The time point denotes: week 23, last vaccination. The vaccine gave 300 ug of a 20-mer mutant IDH1 peptide subcutaneously per dose. No antigens are known for them. The sequences come from PBMCs, collected from a glioma patient whose treatment included an IDH1 peptide vaccine. Every receptor here comes from a man between 40 and 49 years old with glioma.

The chain combines TRBV19 with TRBJ1-3; D is uncertain. This CDR3 region has 15 residues. The germline gives CDR1 LNHDA, CDR2 SQIVND (reference sequence). V dropped 5 bases and J dropped 4 bases, with 15 bases sitting between them. For the CDR3, the DNA is TGTGCCAGTAGTCTTTTTGGGCCCCTGGGAAACACCATATATTTT. Its translation: CASSLFGPLGNTIYF.

The V and J genes are TRBV7-9 and TRBJ2-1; 12 bases match TRBD2. Germline CDR1 is SEHNR and CDR2 is FQNEAQ (reference sequence). This CDR3 has 15 residues. Germline trimming cut 1 base from V and 12 bases from J; bases unmatched to any gene: 7. CDR3 in DNA: TGTGCCAGCAGCTTAGAACTAGCGGGGGGATCTTCGCAGTTCTTC. Translation gives CASSLELAGGSSQFF. Drawing the rest from reference TRBV7-9 and TRBJ2-1, the complete variable domain is DTGVSQNPRHKITKRGQNVTFRCDPISEHNRLYWYRQTLGQGPEFLTYFQNEAQLEKSRLLSDRFSAERPKGSFSTLEIQRTEQGDSAMYLCASSLELAGGSSQFFGPGTRLTVL.

V gene TRBV10-3 combines with J gene TRBJ1-1, with D possibly matching TRBD1 (5 bases). CDR1 ENHRY and CDR2 SYGVKD come from the germline V gene. V was cut by 7 bases and J by 2 bases, with 11 bases left in between. The CDR3 length is 13 residues. CDR3 DNA: TGTGCCATCAAGTCAGACAGCAACACTGAAGCTTTCTTT. It encodes CAIKSDSNTEAFF.

The chain joins TRBV6-1 to TRBJ2-3; D may be TRBD2 (7 bases). V was cut by 2 bases and J by 11 bases, with 14 bases left in between. Germline CDR1 is MNHNS and CDR2 is SASEGT. The CDR3 is made up of 13 amino acids. The CDR3 DNA follows: TGTGCCAGCAGTGAACGACCGGGGGGCTTGCAGTATTTT. Its protein product is CASSERPGGLQYF.

The gene calls are TRBV6-5 and TRBJ2-7; D is uncertain. This CDR3 contains 14 residues. V lost 0 bases and J 0 bases, leaving 6 bases between the germline ends. The germline gives CDR1 MNHEY, CDR2 SVGAGI. The CDR3 loop reads CASSYSPSSYEQYF. Written as DNA, the CDR3 is TGTGCCAGCAGTTACTCCCCCAGCTCCTACGAGCAGTACTTC.

The chain has TRBV30 and TRBJ1-3; no clear D. This CDR3 spans 12 amino acids. Germline V lookup: CDR1 GTSNPN, CDR2 SVGIG (reference sequence). The ends were cut back, 0 bases at V and 5 bases at J, with 5 bases in the middle. The CDR3 is CAWSVHRNTIYF. CDR3 coding DNA: TGTGCCTGGAGTGTACATCGAAACACCATATATTTT.

This clone appeared once. This chain joins TRBV7-9 and TRBJ1-3; possible D gene TRBD1, 5 bases. This CDR3 is built from 14 residues. Per the germline V gene, CDR1 is SEHNR and CDR2 is FQNEAQ (reference sequence). Trimming cost V 5 bases and J 4 bases, with 12 bases left between them. CDR3 DNA: TGTGCCAGCAGCCCGTGGGACGGCGGAAACACCATATATTTT. Encoded protein: CASSPWDGGNTIYF.

V gene TRBV5-1 combines with J gene TRBJ2-5, with 10 positions matching TRBD1. Germline V gene sequence: CDR1 SGHRS, CDR2 YFSETQ. After removal of 4 bases from V and 4 bases from J, the junction contained 7 bases not matched to a gene. This CDR3 has 15 residues. Here the CDR3 DNA reads TGCGCCAGCAGCACCGACAGGGGGCGAGCAGAGACCCAGTACTTC. Amino acid sequence: CASSTDRGRAETQYF.

This rearrangement joins TRBV18 to TRBJ1-1; TRBD1 is a possible D gene (5 bases). V shed 5 bases and J shed 0 bases, with 16 bases lying between them. This CDR3 region has 16 residues. CDR1 and CDR2 (germline): KGHSH, LQKENI. The CDR3 loop reads CASSTSGAIMNTEAFF. In DNA form, the CDR3 reads TGTGCCAGCTCAACTTCCGGGGCCATCATGAACACTGAAGCTTTCTTT.

The V and J genes are TRBV5-1 and TRBJ2-3; D remains ambiguous. Germline-derived CDR1 and CDR2 are SGHRS and YFSETQ. V was shortened by 3 bases and J by 0 bases, with 8 bases between the two germline ends. The CDR3 is made up of 14 amino acids. The CDR3 region is CASSSGASTDTQYF. The CDR3 DNA is TGCGCCAGCAGCTCCGGTGCCAGCACAGATACGCAGTATTTT.

The V call is TRBV7-9, the J call TRBJ2-5; possibly TRBD2 for D (5 bases). Germline V CDR1 and CDR2: SEHNR, FQNEAQ (reference sequence). Trimming shortened V by 3 bases and J by 5 bases, and 10 bases separated the two germline ends. The CDR3 is made up of 13 amino acids. Here the CDR3 DNA reads TGTGCCAGCAGCTTGTCGGGGATGGAGACCCAGTACTTC. This codes for CASSLSGMETQYF. Combining the CDR3 with reference TRBV7-9 and TRBJ2-5 gives the whole variable domain DTGVSQNPRHKITKRGQNVTFRCDPISEHNRLYWYRQTLGQGPEFLTYFQNEAQLEKSRLLSDRFSAERPKGSFSTLEIQRTEQGDSAMYLCASSLSGMETQYFGPGTRLLVL.

The V call is TRBV6-5, the J call TRBJ2-5; TRBD1 might be the D (6 bases). With 5 bases removed from V and 5 bases from J, the gap between germline ends came to 15 bases. CDR1 is MNHEY and CDR2 is SVGAGI in the germline V gene. CDR3 length: 14 amino acids. The CDR3 loop reads CASSAEGGSETQYF. The CDR3 bases are TGTGCCAGCAGTGCCGAAGGGGGTTCGGAGACCCAGTACTTC.

V usage is TRBV5-1 and J usage is TRBJ2-7; D possibly matches TRBD1 or TRBD2 (5 bases each). Germline V gene data show CDR1 as SGHRS and CDR2 as YFSETQ. With 0 bases removed from V and 5 bases from J, the gap between germline ends came to 15 bases. The CDR3 has 15 residues. This CDR3 is CASSLATGRGDEQYF. The CDR3 region has the DNA TGCGCCAGCAGCTTGGCCACGGGTAGAGGGGACGAGCAGTACTTC.

This rearrangement joins TRBV29-1 to TRBJ1-1; D gene ambiguous. The CDR3 runs 14 residues. CDR1 SQVTM and CDR2 ANQGSEA come from the germline V gene. V lost 2 bases and J 0 bases, leaving 10 bases between the germline ends. The CDR3, as DNA: TGCAGCGTTGAAAGGGAGGTCATGAACACTGAAGCTTTCTTT. Translation gives CSVEREVMNTEAFF.

In its sample, this clone was seen once. The genes are TRBV19 and TRBJ1-6; possibly TRBD1 for D (5 bases). V lost 4 bases and J lost 8, with 6 bases in between. Germline CDR1 is LNHDA and CDR2 is SQIVND (reference sequence). The CDR3 is made up of 12 amino acids. The CDR3 bases are TGTGCCAGTAGTAGGGGCGATTCACCCCTCCACTTT. It translates to CASSRGDSPLHF.

The chain is built from TRBV5-8 and TRBJ1-5, with TRBD1 matching 10 bases. Germline-derived CDR1 and CDR2 are SGHTS and YDEGEE. V gave up 3 bases and J gave up 7 bases; unmatched junction bases: 10. This CDR3 comprises 16 residues. DNA for the CDR3: TGTGCCAGCAGCTCATCTATGGGACAGGGGTTACAGCCCCAGCATTTT. It encodes CASSSSMGQGLQPQHF.

This chain joins TRBV5-1 and TRBJ2-5; the D gene could be TRBD1 or TRBD2 (5 bases each). The CDR3 has 13 amino acids. V was trimmed by 0 bases and J by 5 bases, leaving 8 bases between them. Germline V CDR1 and CDR2: SGHRS, YFSETQ. The CDR3 region is CASSLAGAETQYF. CDR3 DNA sequence: TGCGCCAGCAGCTTGGCCGGGGCGGAGACCCAGTACTTC.